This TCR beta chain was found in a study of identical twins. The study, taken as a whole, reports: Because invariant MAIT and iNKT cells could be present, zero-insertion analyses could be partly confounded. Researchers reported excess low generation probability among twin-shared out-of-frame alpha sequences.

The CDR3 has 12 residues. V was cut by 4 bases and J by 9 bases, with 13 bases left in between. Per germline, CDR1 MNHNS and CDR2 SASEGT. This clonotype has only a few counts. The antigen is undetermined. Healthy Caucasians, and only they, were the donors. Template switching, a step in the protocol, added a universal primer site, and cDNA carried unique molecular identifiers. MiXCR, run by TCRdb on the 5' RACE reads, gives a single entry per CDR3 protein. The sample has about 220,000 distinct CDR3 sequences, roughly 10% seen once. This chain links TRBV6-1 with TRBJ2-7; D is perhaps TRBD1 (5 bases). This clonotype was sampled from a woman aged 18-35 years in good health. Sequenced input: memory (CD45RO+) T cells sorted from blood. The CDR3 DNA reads TGTGCCAGCAGTGCCGACAGTTCGGGGCAGTACTTC. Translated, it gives CASSADSSGQYF.